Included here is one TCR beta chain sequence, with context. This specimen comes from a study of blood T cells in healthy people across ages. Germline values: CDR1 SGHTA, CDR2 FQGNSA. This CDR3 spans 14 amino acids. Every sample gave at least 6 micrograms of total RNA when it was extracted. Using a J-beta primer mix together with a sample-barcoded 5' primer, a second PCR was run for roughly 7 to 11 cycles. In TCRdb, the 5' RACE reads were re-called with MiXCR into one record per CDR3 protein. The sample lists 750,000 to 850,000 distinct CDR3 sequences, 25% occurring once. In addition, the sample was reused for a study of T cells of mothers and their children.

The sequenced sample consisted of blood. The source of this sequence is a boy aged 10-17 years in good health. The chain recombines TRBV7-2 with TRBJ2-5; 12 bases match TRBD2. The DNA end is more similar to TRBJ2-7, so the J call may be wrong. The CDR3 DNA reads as TGTGCCAGCAGGGTGACTAGCGGGAGCTACGAGCAGTACTTC. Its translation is CASRVTSGSYEQYF.